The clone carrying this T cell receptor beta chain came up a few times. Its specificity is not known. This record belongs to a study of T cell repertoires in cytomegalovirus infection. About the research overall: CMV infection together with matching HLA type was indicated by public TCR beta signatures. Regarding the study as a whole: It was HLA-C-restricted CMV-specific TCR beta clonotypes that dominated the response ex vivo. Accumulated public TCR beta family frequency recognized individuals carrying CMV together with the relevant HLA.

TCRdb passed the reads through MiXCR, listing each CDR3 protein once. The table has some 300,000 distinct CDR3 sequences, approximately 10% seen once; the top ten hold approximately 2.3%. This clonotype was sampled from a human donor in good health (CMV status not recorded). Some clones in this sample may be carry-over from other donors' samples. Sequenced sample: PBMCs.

The CDR3 bases are TGCAGTGCTAGAGATCGGAGACTAGCGGGGCTTAGTGAGACCCAGTACTTC. The encoded protein is CSARDRRLAGLSETQYF. This chain connects TRBV20-1 to TRBJ2-5; 11 bases map to TRBD2. CDR3 length: 17 amino acids. V lost 0 bases, J lost 5 bases, and 11 bases stayed unmatched. Germline CDR1 and CDR2: DFQATT and SNEGSKA (reference sequence).